This TCR beta chain was observed in a study of OX40 agonist ivuxolimab in advanced cancers. Study in general: Of mixed ages from about 23 to 79 and averaging 60 years, the group was approximately 84% male. Study-level results: Both CD4+ and CD8+ T cell populations in blood had undergone clonal expansion by week 6 at 0.1 to 3.0 mg/kg. On average, CD8+ T cells had more expanded clones than CD4+.

Unmatched junction bases numbered 7, after V lost 4 bases and J lost 4 bases. The CDR3 runs 15 residues. The germline CDR1 and CDR2 sequences are SGHDT and YYEEEE. Clones were sequenced by immunoSEQ multiplex PCR, and TCRdb holds only the in-frame ones, with some missing. The sample consists of 50,000 to 75,000 clones, around nine tenths of them appearing once. Of note for this clone: Its antigen is not known.

Collection of blood occurred at baseline, at cycle 4 day 1, and at cycle 7 day 1. This specimen was CD4+ or CD8+ T cells sorted from blood, taken in a trial of the OX40 agonist ivuxolimab. V and J are TRBV5-6 and TRBJ2-2, with TRBD1 matching over 7 bases. The receptor comes from an adult with an advanced solid tumor such as melanoma, head and neck, liver or kidney cancer. In DNA form, the CDR3 reads TGTGCCAGCAGCCGAGGACAGGTCATCACCGGGGAGCTGTTTTTT. The encoded protein is CASSRGQVITGELFF.